Shown below are 7 T cell receptor beta chains from a single sample sequenced in a study of T cell clones after liver transplantation. The assay was immunoSEQ multiplex PCR, and TCRdb's table has in-frame clones only and misses some. The data show several thousand clones, with about 84% seen just once and roughly a third held by the top ten. This sample comprised CD8+ T cells from blood, obtained before liver transplant. These receptors were obtained from a human donor who received a liver transplant.

The chain combines TRBV6-5 with TRBJ2-7; no definite D call. Trimming cost V 3 bases and J 4 bases, with 10 bases left between them. Germline assignment: CDR1 MNHEY and CDR2 SVGAGI. The CDR3 extends over 13 amino acids. The CDR3 sequence: CASSYGLGYEQYF. The CDR3 nucleotides read TGTGCCAGCAGTTATGGCCTGGGGTACGAGCAGTACTTC.

V and J are TRBV13 and TRBJ2-1; D uncertain. Trimming cost V 4 bases and J 5 bases, with 6 bases left between them. CDR1 is PRHDT and CDR2 is FYEKMQ in the germline V gene (reference sequence). This CDR3 contains 12 residues. CDR3 protein: CASSSPDNEQFF. For the CDR3, the DNA is TGTGCCAGCAGCTCCCCAGACAATGAGCAGTTCTTC. The full variable domain, its missing parts supplied by reference TRBV13 and TRBJ2-1, is AAGVIQSPRHLIKEKRETATLKCYPIPRHDTVYWYQQGPGQDPQFLISFYEKMQSDKGSIPDRFSAQQFSDYHSELNMSSLELGDSALYFCASSSPDNEQFFGPGTRLTVL.

The chain joins TRBV4-1 to TRBJ2-7, with TRBD1 matching 7 bases. V was pared by 3 bases and J by 4 bases, with 6 bases of the junction left unmatched. The CDR3 is made up of 14 amino acids. Germline V gene lookup returns CDR1 MGHRA and CDR2 YSYEKL. The CDR3 DNA sequence: TGCGCCAGCAGCCACGGGTCGGGACAGTACGAGCAGTACTTC. Protein product: CASSHGSGQYEQYF.

The gene calls are TRBV10-3 and TRBJ2-7; D gene unclear. The germline gives CDR1 ENHRY, CDR2 SYGVKD. V lost 3 bases and J lost 2, with 8 bases in between. The CDR3 totals 13 residues. CDR3 nucleotides: TGTGCCATCAGTGACGACCTCCCCTACGAGCAGTACTTC. It codes for CAISDDLPYEQYF.

CDR3 coding DNA: TGTGCCAGCAGCGAAGGGGACCGATCCTACGAGCAGTACTTC. Encoded protein: CASSEGDRSYEQYF. V gene TRBV9 combines with J gene TRBJ2-7; TRBD1 or TRBD2 may be the D gene (5 bases each). This CDR3 region has 14 residues. Germline assignment: CDR1 SGDLS and CDR2 YYNGEE. Trimming took off 3 bases at V and 1 base at J, with 11 bases between the two ends.

The CDR3 region has the DNA TGTGCCAGCAGCCCTTGGGGGACAGCAGCCTACGAGCAGTACTTC. Translation: CASSPWGTAAYEQYF. J is TRBJ2-7 and V is TRBV9; TRBD1 aligns across 7 bases. CDR1 is SGDLS and CDR2 is YYNGEE in the germline V gene. The CDR3 length is 15 residues. The trim removed 4 bases at V and 2 bases at J, leaving 9 bases unmatched. The full variable domain, completed using reference TRBV9 and TRBJ2-7, is DSGVTQTPKHLITATGQRVTLRCSPRSGDLSVYWYQQSLDQGLQFLIQYYNGEERAKGNILERFSAQQFPDLHSELNLSSLELGDSALYFCASSPWGTAAYEQYFGPGTRLTVT.

This clone is medium-sized in the sample. V gene TRBV4-1 combines with J gene TRBJ1-1, with D unclear. The CDR3 is made up of 16 amino acids. Germline V gives CDR1 MGHRA, CDR2 YSYEKL. V was shortened by 1 base and J by 3 bases, with 15 bases between the two germline ends. The CDR3 loop is CASSQGLQESYTEAFF. CDR3 sequence (DNA): TGCGCCAGCAGCCAAGGCCTCCAGGAGTCCTACACTGAAGCTTTCTTT.